This TCR beta chain was observed in a study of PD-L1 blockade in urothelial cancer. About the study: Patients with male sex and bladder-origin urothelial cancer accounted for about 90% of the 29 enrolled. Investigators checked blood 3 weeks (second dose) and 6 weeks after treatment start. Previous chemotherapy exposure amounted to 0 to 3 regimens for patients. Peripheral blood specimens exhibited a median yield of 141,255 T cells.

The time point was: peripheral blood 6 weeks after treatment start. CDR3 length: 11 residues. Germline assignment: CDR1 LNHDA and CDR2 SQIVND (reference sequence). The V end lost 9 bases, the J end lost 3 bases, and 9 bases lay between the germline ends. Measured with immunoSEQ multiplex PCR; TCRdb has only the in-frame clones, and not every one. The repertoire holds about 41,000 clones, roughly 81% seen once, with over 2.5% in the top ten. The sequenced sample was PBMCs, obtained around atezolizumab (anti-PD-L1) treatment. This chain joins TRBV19 and TRBJ2-7, with TRBD2 as a possible D gene (5 bases). This receptor was obtained from a man between 65 and 79 years old with urothelial cancer. The CDR3 here is CASDGGYEQYF. The CDR3 DNA follows: TGTGCCAGCGACGGAGGCTACGAGCAGTACTTC.